This paragraph reports one T cell receptor (beta chain). Its specificity is not known. V was cut by 6 bases and J by 5 bases, with 14 bases left in between. The germline gives CDR1 SGHAT, CDR2 FQNNGV. CDR3 length: 15 amino acids. These data come from a study of blood T cells in healthy people across ages. Turning to the study itself: Researchers report that template switching captured about one barcoded beta molecule per two T cells. Regarding the study as a whole: Naive CD4+ cell counts and diversity both ran higher in long-lived than in aged donors.

Primers used in a second PCR of about 7 to 12 cycles were a sample-barcoded 5' primer and a J-beta primer mix. Tagging of each cDNA molecule was performed by a template-switch adaptor with 12 random nucleotides. One entry per CDR3 protein results from TCRdb running MiXCR on the 5' RACE reads. The profile shows about 640,000 distinct CDR3 sequences, under 70% of them singletons. What was sequenced was blood. The receptor's source is a man aged 55 to 70 in good health. V is TRBV11-2 and J is TRBJ1-6; D is undetermined. CDR3 DNA sequence: TGTGCCAGCAGTTCAAGCCAGTCGGATAATTCACCCCTCCACTTT. Encoded protein: CASSSSQSDNSPLHF. The variable domain in full, with the rest retrieved from reference TRBV11-2 and TRBJ1-6, is EAGVAQSPRYKIIEKRQSVAFWCNPISGHATLYWYQQILGQGPKLLIQFQNNGVVDDSQLPKDRFSAERLKGVDSTLKIQPAKLEDSAVYLCASSSSQSDNSPLHFGNGTRLTVT.